The 3 T cell receptor beta chains given below trace back to one sample, sequenced in a study of blood T cell repertoires in COVID-19. The method was immunoSEQ multiplex PCR; TCRdb's version includes in-frame clones alone and lacks a portion of them. The table includes 30,000 to 40,000 clones, around 80% detected once. Material: peripheral blood. Every receptor here comes from an elderly man with active or convalescent COVID-19.

The CDR3 protein is CASSSDRGSNQPQHF. CDR3 nucleotides: TGTGCCAGCAGTTCGGACAGGGGGAGCAATCAGCCCCAGCATTTT. The rearrangement joins TRBV6-1 to TRBJ1-5, with 10 nucleotides matching TRBD1. The V gene end was trimmed by 5 bases and the J gene end by 1 base; junction bases not matched to a gene: 2. Germline V CDR1 and CDR2: MNHNS, SASEGT. This CDR3 is 15 amino acids long.

This chain uses TRBV9 with TRBJ2-3, with 9 bases aligning to TRBD2. The trim removed 0 bases at V and 4 bases at J, leaving 6 bases unmatched. The CDR3 has 16 residues. Germline CDR1 is SGDLS and CDR2 is YYNGEE. The CDR3 is CASSVVAGGPSDTQYF. In DNA form, the CDR3 reads TGTGCCAGCAGCGTAGTTGCGGGAGGGCCCTCAGATACGCAGTATTTT.

The CDR3 DNA is TGTGCCAGCAGTTGGCAGGGGGTAGGCGAGCAGTACTTC. Translated, it gives CASSWQGVGEQYF. V is TRBV12-3 or TRBV12-4 and J is TRBJ2-7, with 7 bases aligning to TRBD1. The CDR3 contains 13 residues. V shed 4 bases, J shed 6 bases, and the junction held 6 bases outside the gene matches.